A selection of T cell receptor beta chains follows, all from one sample in a study of beta chain features in type 1 diabetes. Some clones are missing from TCRdb's copy, which holds only in-frame ones; the method was immunoSEQ multiplex PCR. In the table there are about 900,000 clones, about a sixth of which are singletons. The sequencing input was naive CD4+ T cells from blood. The receptor set was obtained from a woman aged 18 to 35 in good health. CDR3s include the opening cysteine and the closing phenylalanine or tryptophan. Each record gives: clone size, J gene, V gene, D gene, CDR3 protein, CDR3 DNA. A D gene is named only where the DNA matches it firmly. Only part of the rows carry a size: once, few, many, or a class if the clone is expanded.

size: -; J: TRBJ2-6; V: TRBV19; D: TRBD1; CDR3: CASSRRTGGAGANVLTF; DNA: TGTGCCAGTAGTAGACGGACAGGGGGAGCTGGGGCCAACGTCCTGACTTTC
size: -; J: TRBJ2-6; V: TRBV5-1; D: TRBD1; CDR3: CASSWNHGQGRLSGANVLTF; DNA: TGCGCCAGCAGCTGGAACCACGGACAGGGTAGACTTTCTGGGGCCAACGTCCTGACTTTC
size: -; J: TRBJ2-5; V: TRBV20-1; D: -; CDR3: CSARVSETQYF; DNA: TGCAGTGCTAGAGTGTCCGAGACCCAGTACTTC
size: few; J: TRBJ1-4; V: TRBV15; D: -; CDR3: CATSRERLMARNEKLFF; DNA: TGTGCCACCAGCAGAGAACGGTTAATGGCTCGTAATGAAAAACTGTTTTTT
size: -; J: TRBJ2-7; V: TRBV6-1; D: TRBD2; CDR3: CASSVGTSGRSYEQYF; DNA: TGTGCCAGCAGTGTAGGGACTAGCGGGAGAAGCTACGAGCAGTACTTC
size: few; J: TRBJ2-3; V: TRBV7-2; D: -; CDR3: CASSPRLGVTDTQYF; DNA: TGTGCCAGCAGCCCTAGATTAGGCGTCACAGATACGCAGTATTTT
size: -; J: TRBJ2-1; V: TRBV29-1; D: -; CDR3: CSSLGSYNEQFF; DNA: TGCAGCAGCTTGGGATCCTACAATGAGCAGTTCTTC
size: -; J: TRBJ2-1; V: TRBV7-8; D: -; CDR3: CASSLTRGYGEQFF; DNA: TGTGCCAGCAGCTTGACTAGAGGGTATGGTGAGCAGTTCTTC
size: few; J: TRBJ2-5; V: TRBV7-9; D: -; CDR3: CASSSLGAQETQYF; DNA: TGTGCCAGCAGCTCGCTGGGGGCCCAAGAGACCCAGTACTTC
size: few; J: TRBJ2-3; V: TRBV5-4; D: -; CDR3: CASSVSWGLGDTQYF; DNA: TGTGCCAGCAGTGTAAGCTGGGGGTTAGGGGATACGCAGTATTTT
size: few; J: TRBJ2-7; V: TRBV29-1; D: TRBD2; CDR3: CSVRGLAGPNLREQYF; DNA: TGCAGCGTCCGGGGACTAGCGGGGCCAAACCTACGGGAGCAGTACTTC
size: -; J: TRBJ2-1; V: TRBV2; D: TRBD2; CDR3: CASSRASGSFNEQFF; DNA: TGTGCCAGCAGTCGGGCTAGCGGGAGTTTTAATGAGCAGTTCTTC
size: -; J: TRBJ1-5; V: TRBV5-8; D: -; CDR3: CASSFTQPQHF; DNA: TGTGCCAGCAGCTTCACCCAGCCCCAGCATTTT
size: few; J: TRBJ1-2; V: TRBV18; D: -; CDR3: CASSGEANYGYTF; DNA: TGTGCCAGCTCTGGAGAAGCTAACTATGGCTACACCTTC
size: few; J: TRBJ2-7; V: TRBV7-9; D: -; CDR3: CASSLAQLSYEQYF; DNA: TGTGCCAGCAGCTTAGCGCAGCTCTCCTACGAGCAGTACTTC
size: few; J: TRBJ1-5; V: TRBV2; D: -; CDR3: CASREVEVPSNQPQHF; DNA: TGTGCCAGCAGAGAAGTGGAAGTTCCAAGCAATCAGCCCCAGCATTTT
size: -; J: TRBJ2-5; V: TRBV11-2; D: TRBD1; CDR3: CASSRSPGGAGQETQYF; DNA: TGTGCCAGCAGCCGAAGCCCAGGGGGCGCGGGCCAAGAGACCCAGTACTTC
size: -; J: TRBJ1-2; V: TRBV21-1; D: -; CDR3: CASSEALNYGYTF; DNA: TGTGCCAGCAGTGAAGCTCTTAACTATGGCTACACCTTC
size: few; J: TRBJ1-2; V: TRBV29-1; D: TRBD1; CDR3: CSVERTGGNYGYTF; DNA: TGCAGCGTTGAGAGGACAGGTGGTAACTATGGCTACACCTTC
size: few; J: TRBJ2-1; V: TRBV7-8; D: -; CDR3: CASSFQEGSYNEQFF; DNA: TGTGCCAGCAGCTTCCAGGAGGGTTCCTACAATGAGCAGTTCTTC
size: -; J: TRBJ2-1; V: TRBV7-8; D: TRBD2; CDR3: CASSPAGGQTSEQFF; DNA: TGTGCCAGCAGCCCGGCGGGGGGACAAACGTCCGAGCAGTTCTTC
size: -; J: TRBJ2-3; V: TRBV7-8; D: TRBD1; CDR3: CASSLDRFTDTQYF; DNA: TGTGCCAGCAGCTTGGACAGGTTCACAGATACGCAGTATTTT
size: few; J: TRBJ1-5; V: TRBV2; D: -; CDR3: CASRGGTGLGNQPQHF; DNA: TGTGCCAGCAGGGGGGGAACAGGGTTGGGTAATCAGCCCCAGCATTTT
size: -; J: TRBJ2-3; V: TRBV5-1; D: -; CDR3: CASSLVGTDTQYF; DNA: TGCGCCAGCAGCTTGGTCGGCACAGATACGCAGTATTTT
size: -; J: TRBJ2-5; V: TRBV7-6; D: TRBD1; CDR3: CASSPEGQGGERVKQETQYF; DNA: TGTGCCAGCAGCCCGGAGGGACAGGGCGGTGAAAGGGTGAAACAAGAGACCCAGTACTTC
size: -; J: TRBJ1-5; V: TRBV4-3; D: -; CDR3: CASSKRVRGQPQHF; DNA: TGCGCCAGCAGCAAGAGGGTACGTGGGCAGCCCCAGCATTTT
size: -; J: TRBJ2-1; V: TRBV29-1; D: TRBD2; CDR3: CSVLLYTSGVYNEQFF; DNA: TGCAGCGTTCTCCTCTATACTAGCGGGGTCTACAATGAGCAGTTCTTC
size: few; J: TRBJ2-1; V: TRBV29-1; D: -; CDR3: CSVARILDNEQFF; DNA: TGCAGCGTTGCAAGAATCCTCGACAATGAGCAGTTCTTC
size: -; J: TRBJ2-1; V: TRBV15; D: TRBD2; CDR3: CATSRDLASGRFGEQFF; DNA: TGTGCCACCAGCAGAGATTTGGCTAGCGGGAGATTCGGTGAGCAGTTCTTC
size: few; J: TRBJ2-1; V: TRBV10-3; D: -; CDR3: CAITDRTNNEQFF; DNA: TGTGCCATCACCGACCGGACCAACAATGAGCAGTTCTTC
size: -; J: TRBJ2-4; V: TRBV28; D: -; CDR3: CASSFLTGVAKNIQYF; DNA: TGTGCCAGCAGTTTCCTGACCGGGGTGGCCAAAAACATTCAGTACTTC
size: few; J: TRBJ1-1; V: TRBV20-1; D: -; CDR3: CSTKGNTEAFF; DNA: TGCAGTACGAAGGGGAACACTGAAGCTTTCTTT
size: few; J: TRBJ1-6; V: TRBV7-2; D: -; CDR3: CASSLYGNNSPLHF; DNA: TGTGCCAGCAGCTTATATGGGAATAATTCACCCCTCCACTTT
size: -; J: TRBJ2-7; V: TRBV7-2; D: -; CDR3: CASSPVRGKYKETYEQYF; DNA: TGTGCCAGCAGCCCCGTCCGTGGTAAATACAAGGAAACCTACGAGCAGTACTTC
size: few; J: TRBJ1-4; V: TRBV6-6; D: -; CDR3: CASSPYRDINEKLFF; DNA: TGTGCCAGCTCGCCCTACAGGGACATTAATGAAAAACTGTTTTTT
size: -; J: TRBJ2-1; V: TRBV4-3; D: TRBD2; CDR3: CASSQGGLAGEFTLKDYNEQFF; DNA: TGCGCCAGCAGCCAAGGAGGATTAGCGGGGGAGTTTACCCTGAAAGACTACAATGAGCAGTTCTTC
size: -; J: TRBJ2-2; V: TRBV5-6; D: TRBD2; CDR3: CASSLVLAGWAGELFF; DNA: TGTGCCAGCAGCTTAGTACTAGCGGGTTGGGCCGGGGAGCTGTTTTTT
size: few; J: TRBJ2-3; V: TRBV5-1; D: TRBD2; CDR3: CASSSTTSGTDTQYF; DNA: TGCGCCAGCAGCTCAACCACTAGCGGCACAGATACGCAGTATTTT
size: -; J: TRBJ2-7; V: TRBV10-2; D: -; CDR3: CASSESNKNEQYF; DNA: TGCGCCAGCAGTGAGTCGAACAAAAACGAGCAGTACTTC
size: -; J: TRBJ2-5; V: TRBV7-2; D: -; CDR3: CASSLARYQETQYF; DNA: TGTGCCAGCAGCTTAGCCCGGTACCAAGAGACCCAGTACTTC
size: -; J: TRBJ2-1; V: TRBV15; D: TRBD2; CDR3: CATSRDPGTSGHNEQFF; DNA: TGTGCCACCAGCAGAGATCCCGGGACTAGCGGACACAATGAGCAGTTCTTC
size: -; J: TRBJ1-5; V: TRBV30; D: -; CDR3: CAWSGVPRHLNQPQHF; DNA: TGTGCCTGGAGTGGTGTTCCACGACACTTAAATCAGCCCCAGCATTTT
size: -; J: TRBJ1-5; V: TRBV7-3; D: -; CDR3: CASSVRVDQPQHF; DNA: TGTGCCAGCAGCGTGAGGGTTGATCAGCCCCAGCATTTT
size: -; J: TRBJ2-7; V: TRBV18; D: TRBD1; CDR3: CASSPPAQGTYEQYF; DNA: TGTGCCAGCTCACCGCCGGCACAGGGGACCTACGAGCAGTACTTC
size: few; J: TRBJ2-1; V: TRBV18; D: TRBD2; CDR3: CASSPPYGRSYNEQFF; DNA: TGTGCCAGCTCACCACCTTACGGGAGGTCCTACAATGAGCAGTTCTTC
size: -; J: TRBJ1-5; V: TRBV4-2; D: -; CDR3: CASSQVSRAMQPQHF; DNA: TGTGCCAGCAGCCAAGTTTCCAGAGCTATGCAGCCCCAGCATTTT
size: -; J: TRBJ2-5; V: TRBV5-1; D: -; CDR3: CASSLVGEETQYF; DNA: TGCGCCAGCAGCTTGGTCGGAGAAGAGACCCAGTACTTC
size: -; J: TRBJ2-5; V: TRBV13; D: -; CDR3: CASSSNLAVRELEETQYF; DNA: TGTGCCAGCAGCTCCAATCTCGCAGTACGGGAGCTGGAAGAGACCCAGTACTTC
size: -; J: TRBJ2-5; V: TRBV18; D: -; CDR3: CASSPDLSETQYF; DNA: TGTGCCAGCTCACCCGACTTATCGGAGACCCAGTACTTC